This T cell receptor beta chain was sequenced during a study of control samples from healthy donors and cancer patients (dated by TCRdb to the early 2020s). Receptor amplification or capture employed the immunoSEQ multiplex PCR assay. As stored in TCRdb, this immuneACCESS dataset retains in-frame rearrangements with V and J assigned. A fraction of the clones does not appear; measured against another copy, unresolved V genes explain less than half of the discrepancy, and the remainder lacks a known reason. This sample gives about 59,000 clones in total; around 87% of them show up just once. Of the sample, roughly 13% is held by the ten largest clones. As to this clone: Its antigen is not yet known. No per-base quality is available; no much larger clone lies one base away.

The CDR3 measures 12 amino acids from cysteine to phenylalanine. Kept here is only the CDR3 DNA, which spans 36 bases and is read in frame from base 1. CDR1 and CDR2 are read off the germline V gene as KGHSH and LQKENI. The junction shows trimming of 3 bases on V and 6 bases on J, plus 6 bases between the germline ends. The sequenced sample was PBMCs. The origin of this receptor is a woman in her fifties or sixties with lung cancer. The chain is encoded by TRBV18 joined to TRBJ1-3; the D segment could be TRBD1, given 5 matching bases. The nucleotide sequence reads TGTGCCAGCTCACCGGGGGAAAACACCATATATTTT. The resulting protein is CASSPGENTIYF. Reference TRBV18 and TRBJ1-3 genes cover what lies past the CDR3, so the full variable domain is NAGVMQNPRHLVRRRGQEARLRCSPMKGHSHVYWYRQLPEEGLKFMVYLQKENIIDESGMPKERFSAEFPKEGPSILRIQQVVRGDSAAYFCASSPGENTIYFGEGSWLTVV.